The 19 T cell receptor beta chains presented below share a single source sample, sequenced in a study of blood T cell repertoires in COVID-19. Some clones are missing from TCRdb's copy, which holds only in-frame ones; the method was immunoSEQ multiplex PCR. The data show about 100,000 clones, with 65% to 90% seen just once and 2.7% held by the top ten. The specimen was PBMCs or T cells enriched from blood (not recorded which). All receptors come from a woman aged 45-65 years who had recovered from COVID-19.

With respect to this clone: This sample includes further DNA sequences coding for the same CDR3. V gene TRBV10-1 combines with J gene TRBJ2-3, with a weak D call TRBD1 (5 bases). The CDR3 contains 13 residues. V was shortened by 2 bases and J by 5 bases, with 8 bases between the two germline ends. The germline V gene has CDR1 WNHNN and CDR2 SYGVQD (reference sequence). The CDR3 reads CASSEGARDTQYF. The CDR3 nucleotides read TGCGCCAGCAGTGAGGGGGCGAGAGATACGCAGTATTTT.

The CDR3 reads CASSWGGSSPLHF. For the CDR3, the DNA is TGTGCCAGCAGTTGGGGGGGCAGCTCACCCCTCCACTTT. The chain employs TRBV27 and TRBJ1-6, with D perhaps matching TRBD1 (6 bases). The CDR3 length is 13 residues. V lost 4 bases and J 10 bases, leaving 11 bases between the germline ends. CDR1 MNHEY and CDR2 SMNVEV come from the germline V gene (reference sequence).

The chain couples TRBV27 to TRBJ2-1, with D unresolved. V lost 5 bases and J 5 bases, leaving 7 bases between the germline ends. This CDR3 region has 12 residues. Germline CDR1 is MNHEY and CDR2 is SMNVEV (reference sequence). Here the CDR3 reads CASSPADNEQFF. CDR3 DNA: TGTGCCAGCAGTCCGGCGGACAATGAGCAGTTCTTC.

The V and J genes are TRBV3-1 (or the pseudogene TRBV3-2) and TRBJ1-2; 8 nucleotides match TRBD1. V lost 0 bases, J lost 4 bases, and 4 bases stayed unmatched. There are 15 residues in the CDR3. Germline V gene lookup returns CDR1 LGHDT and CDR2 YNNKEL (reference sequence). The CDR3 reads CASSQEDRGVYGYTF. The DNA of the CDR3 is TGTGCCAGCAGCCAAGAAGACAGGGGAGTCTATGGCTACACCTTC.

The chain employs TRBV7-3 and TRBJ2-5; no definite D call. CDR1 is SGHTA, CDR2 FQGTGA, per germline. V lost 5 bases and J lost 1, with 14 bases in between. The CDR3 loop spans 15 amino acids. CDR3 in DNA: TGTGCCAGCAGCCTGACCGGAGAATTCCAAGAGACCCAGTACTTC. Its translation: CASSLTGEFQETQYF.

The rearrangement joins TRBV19 to TRBJ2-7; TRBD1 agrees at 11 bases. Germline V gene data show CDR1 as LNHDA and CDR2 as SQIVND (reference sequence). This CDR3 has 15 amino acids. Trimming cost V 5 bases and J 5 bases; bases outside gene matches: 8. CDR3 protein: CASSAGQGGLDEQYF. The DNA for the CDR3 is TGTGCCAGTAGTGCGGGACAGGGGGGCTTAGACGAGCAGTACTTC.

The chain is built from TRBV5-4 and TRBJ2-1, with TRBD2 as a possible D gene (7 bases). From germline, CDR1 is SGHNT and CDR2 YYREEE (reference sequence). V was clipped by 0 bases and J by 14 bases, with 9 bases between them. This CDR3 is built from 11 residues. The chain's CDR3 is CASSLEGGEFF. DNA for the CDR3: TGTGCCAGCAGCTTGGAAGGGGGGGAGTTCTTC.

This chain links TRBV30 with TRBJ1-6, with D uncertain. The CDR3 has 11 residues. V lost 0 bases, J lost 14 bases, and 8 bases lay in between. Germline CDR1 is GTSNPN and CDR2 is SVGIG (reference sequence). CDR3 DNA: TGTGCCTGGAGTGTACATCATACCCTCCACTTT. This sequence encodes CAWSVHHTLHF.

The CDR3: CASSLAKKATGHSGNTIYF. In DNA, the CDR3 is TGTGCCAGCAGCTTAGCAAAAAAAGCCACAGGGCACTCTGGAAACACCATATATTTT. The chain has TRBV7-8 and TRBJ1-3; possibly TRBD1 for D (6 bases). CDR3 length equals 19 residues. V lost 0 bases and J lost 0, with 18 bases in between. CDR1 SGHVS and CDR2 FQNEAQ come from the germline V gene.

The rearrangement uses TRBV28 and TRBJ1-2; 9 bases match TRBD1. Germline trimming cut 5 bases from V and 8 bases from J; bases unmatched to any gene: 6. The CDR3 loop spans 13 amino acids. The germline V gene encodes CDR1 MDHEN and CDR2 SYDVKM. The CDR3 spells CASSTGTGLGYTF. In DNA, the CDR3 is TGTGCCAGCAGTACAGGGACAGGGTTAGGCTACACCTTC.

The V and J genes are TRBV7-3 and TRBJ2-3; the D is unclear. Germline V CDR1 and CDR2: SGHTA, FQGTGA. Trimming left V 5 bases short and J 0 bases short, with 9 bases between. This CDR3 spans 14 amino acids. The DNA for the CDR3 is TGTGCCAGCAGCCTGCTAGGAAGCACAGATACGCAGTATTTT. Translated: CASSLLGSTDTQYF. The full variable domain, its missing parts supplied by reference TRBV7-3 and TRBJ2-3, is GAGVSQTPSNKVTEKGKYVELRCDPISGHTALYWYRQSLGQGPEFLIYFQGTGAADDSGLPNDRFFAVRPEGSVSTLKIQRTERGDSAVYLCASSLLGSTDTQYFGPGTRLTVL.

V and J are TRBV11-3 and TRBJ2-1, with D uncertain. Germline CDR1 SGHNT, CDR2 YENEEA. V was trimmed by 1 base and J by 0 bases, leaving 10 bases between them. CDR3 size: 16 residues. The CDR3 coding sequence is TGTGCCAGCAGCTTAGCCTTGAGCCACTCCTACAATGAGCAGTTCTTC. It encodes CASSLALSHSYNEQFF.

The genes are TRBV9 and TRBJ1-2; possible D gene TRBD1, 5 bases. Germline V CDR1 and CDR2: SGDLS, YYNGEE. This CDR3 is 13 amino acids long. V lost 1 base and J 8 bases, leaving 12 bases between the germline ends. The DNA for the CDR3 is TGTGCCAGCAGCGTATCAGGGAATAACGGCTACACCTTC. Translating gives CASSVSGNNGYTF.

The rearrangement uses TRBV11-3 and TRBJ2-5; D is uncertain. This CDR3 spans 13 amino acids. The germline V gene has CDR1 SGHNT and CDR2 YENEEA. V lost 1 base and J 3 bases, leaving 6 bases between the germline ends. In DNA form, the CDR3 reads TGTGCCAGCAGCTTAGGAACAGAAGAGACCCAGTACTTC. Amino acids: CASSLGTEETQYF.

This clone was seen a handful of times. CDR3 region: CASSLEGTGGSEQYF. The CDR3 nucleotides read TGCGCCAGCAGCTTGGAGGGGACAGGGGGCTCCGAGCAGTACTTC. The chain is built from TRBV5-1 and TRBJ2-7; 12 positions match TRBD1. Germline V gene sequence: CDR1 SGHRS, CDR2 YFSETQ. The J segment lost 6 bases and the V segment lost 0 bases, leaving 4 bases of the junction unmatched. This CDR3 has 15 residues.

The rearrangement joins TRBV5-8 to TRBJ1-2, with 7 bases aligning to TRBD1. V lost 4 bases to trimming and J lost 0 bases; unmatched junction nucleotides: 3. CDR3 length equals 14 residues. The V gene's germline CDR1 is SGHTS and CDR2 YDEGEE. DNA for the CDR3: TGTGCCAGCAGCCGAGACAGGGCTAACTATGGCTACACCTTC. Encoded protein: CASSRDRANYGYTF.

This clone was detected only once. The rearrangement joins TRBV12-3 or TRBV12-4 to TRBJ1-1, with no clear D. The V gene lost 2 bases and the J gene lost 5 bases, with 9 bases spanning the gap. The CDR3 has 13 residues. CDR3 loop: CASSLLRGTEAFF. DNA of the CDR3: TGTGCCAGCAGTTTATTACGAGGGACTGAAGCTTTCTTT.

This chain links TRBV4-1 with TRBJ2-7, with 8 bases identical to TRBD2. This CDR3 contains 17 residues. The ends lost 1 base at V and 4 bases at J; junction bases unmatched: 12. In germline, CDR1 is MGHRA, CDR2 YSYEKL. The CDR3 reads CASSQVIITSGNYEQYF. CDR3 DNA sequence: TGCGCCAGCAGCCAAGTCATTATAACTAGCGGTAATTACGAGCAGTACTTC.

The J gene is TRBJ1-5, the V gene TRBV28; no reliable D call. Germline-derived CDR1 and CDR2 are MDHEN and SYDVKM. The CDR3 runs to 16 residues. V was cut by 6 bases and J by 3 bases, with 18 bases left in between. The DNA for the CDR3 is TGTGCCAGCAGCCCCGACGTCGGGTCTCCCAATCAGCCCCAGCATTTT. It is translated as CASSPDVGSPNQPQHF.